This T cell receptor beta chain was sequenced for a study of T cell responses to AZD1222 COVID-19 vaccine. Study-level results: White British donors predominated, females outnumbered males, and clonal diversity was possibly underestimated. Recipients of two AZD1222 doses showed rising Spike-specific TCR breadth and depth. Spike-spanning, vaccine-associated CD4 TCRs were dominant at 160-218 and 743-854.

Comment on this clone: Its antigen is unidentified.

Assay used: immunoSEQ multiplex PCR; TCRdb lists only in-frame clones, some missing. Of around 130,000 clones listed, 88% are singletons. This specimen consisted of peripheral blood, obtained 28 days after the second AZD1222 dose. This clonotype was sampled from an adult who received the AZD1222 COVID-19 vaccine.

CDR3 nucleotide sequence: TGTGCCAGCAGAAGGGAGCTCCATGAGCAGTTCTTC. It yields the protein CASRRELHEQFF. The chain links TRBV7-9 to TRBJ2-1, with D perhaps TRBD2 (5 bases). Germline assignment: CDR1 SEHNR and CDR2 FQNEAQ (reference sequence). Trimming shortened V by 6 bases and J by 8 bases, and 11 bases separated the two germline ends. The CDR3 is 12 residues long.